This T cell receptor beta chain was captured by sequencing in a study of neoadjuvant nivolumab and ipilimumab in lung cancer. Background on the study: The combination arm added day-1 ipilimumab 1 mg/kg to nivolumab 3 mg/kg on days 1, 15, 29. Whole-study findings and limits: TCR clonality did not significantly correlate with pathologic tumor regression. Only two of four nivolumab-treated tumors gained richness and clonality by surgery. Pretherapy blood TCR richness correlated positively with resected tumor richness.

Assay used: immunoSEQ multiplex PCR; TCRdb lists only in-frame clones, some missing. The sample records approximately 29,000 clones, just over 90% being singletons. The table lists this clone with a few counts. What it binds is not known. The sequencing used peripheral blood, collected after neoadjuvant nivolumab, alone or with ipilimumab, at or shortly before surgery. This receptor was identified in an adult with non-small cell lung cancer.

The DNA for the CDR3 is TGTGCCAGCAGCTTAACAGGGACAGGCACTGAAGCTTTCTTT. Encoded protein: CASSLTGTGTEAFF. The V and J genes are TRBV7-9 and TRBJ1-1, with 8 bases aligning to TRBD1. Germline trimming cut 2 bases from V and 4 bases from J; bases unmatched to any gene: 3. The CDR3 has 14 amino acids. The germline CDR1 and CDR2 sequences are SEHNR and FQNEAQ (reference sequence). The whole variable domain, remainder taken from reference TRBV7-9 and TRBJ1-1, is DTGVSQNPRHKITKRGQNVTFRCDPISEHNRLYWYRQTLGQGPEFLTYFQNEAQLEKSRLLSDRFSAERPKGSFSTLEIQRTEQGDSAMYLCASSLTGTGTEAFFGQGTRLTVV.